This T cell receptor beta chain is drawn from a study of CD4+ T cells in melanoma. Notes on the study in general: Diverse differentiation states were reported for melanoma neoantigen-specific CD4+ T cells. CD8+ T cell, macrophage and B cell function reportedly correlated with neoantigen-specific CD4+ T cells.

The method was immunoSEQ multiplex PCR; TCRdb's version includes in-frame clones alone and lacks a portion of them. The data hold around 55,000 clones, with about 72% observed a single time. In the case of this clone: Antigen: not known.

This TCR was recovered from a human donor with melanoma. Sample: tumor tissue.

As DNA, the CDR3 is TGTGCCAGCAGCTTAACGGCCCCAGGGGGCGAGCAGTACTTC. Protein product: CASSLTAPGGEQYF. V is TRBV11-2 and J is TRBJ2-7; 7 bases line up with TRBD1. CDR1 and CDR2 from the germline V gene are SGHAT and FQNNGV. The CDR3 loop spans 14 amino acids. V was pared by 2 bases and J by 6 bases, with 7 bases of the junction left unmatched.